Following are 12 T cell receptor beta chains from one sample sequenced in a study of early T cells in non-severe SARS-CoV-2 infection. TCRdb re-analysed the 5' RACE reads in MiXCR, keeping a single row per CDR3 protein. The sample shows some 91,000 distinct CDR3 sequences, about 13% of them seen only once. Sequencing was carried out using whole blood. Every receptor here comes from an adult who was a healthcare worker with PCR-confirmed SARS-CoV-2 infection or an uninfected control (not recorded which).

This clonotype was found many times. The genes are TRBV7-2 and TRBJ1-5, with no clear D. The CDR3 extends over 15 amino acids. The germline V gene has CDR1 SGHTA and CDR2 FQGNSA. Between the trimmed V and J ends, which lost 1 base and 3 bases, there was a span of 10 bases. CDR3 coding DNA: TGTGCCAGCAGCTTAGTTTGGGGTAACAATCAGCCCCAGCATTTT. It encodes CASSLVWGNNQPQHF.

As regards this clonotype: One end of the junction is discordant with germline, which a read error may explain. The V call is TRBV6-5, the J call TRBJ2-5; weak D call: TRBD1 (7 bases). Germline V CDR1 and CDR2: MNHEY, SVGAGI. The CDR3 totals 16 residues. The CDR3 loop is CASSPGQGDLRETRYF. The CDR3, as DNA: TGTGCCAGCAGCCCAGGCCAGGGGGACCTCCGGGAGACCCGGTACTTC.

Turning to this clonotype: With a much larger clone just one base away, this may be a read error. CDR3 nucleotides: TGTGCCAGCAGTGGGCAGGAAGCCTACGAGCAGTACTTC. Its protein product is CASSGQEAYEQYF. J is TRBJ2-7 and V is TRBV2, with D unresolved. The CDR3 covers 13 residues. CDR1 and CDR2 (germline): SNHLY, FYNNEI. The V end lost 4 bases, the J end lost 2 bases, and 9 bases lay between the germline ends.

This clonotype occurred a few times. The chain carries TRBV15 and TRBJ2-5; 7 positions match TRBD2. Germline V gene sequence: CDR1 LNHNV, CDR2 YYDKDF (reference sequence). The CDR3 runs to 15 residues. V lost 5 bases to trimming and J lost 6 bases; unmatched junction nucleotides: 12. As DNA, the CDR3 is TGTGCCACCAGCCCGGGCGGGGGAAGGTTAAAGACCCAGTACTTC. Protein sequence: CATSPGGGRLKTQYF.

This clonotype was seen a few times. The V call is TRBV7-9, the J call TRBJ2-3; TRBD1 might be the D (6 bases). CDR1 and CDR2 from the germline V gene are SEHNR and FQNEAQ (reference sequence). The CDR3 is made up of 16 amino acids. The V gene lost 3 bases and the J gene lost 3 bases, with 16 bases spanning the gap. CDR3 region: CASSFRGRLLTDTQYF. The CDR3 nucleotides read TGTGCCAGCAGCTTCAGGGGCAGACTCCTTACAGATACGCAGTATTTT. The whole variable domain, filled in from reference TRBV7-9 and TRBJ2-3, reads DTGVSQNPRHKITKRGQNVTFRCDPISEHNRLYWYRQTLGQGPEFLTYFQNEAQLEKSRLLSDRFSAERPKGSFSTLEIQRTEQGDSAMYLCASSFRGRLLTDTQYFGPGTRLTVL.

The table lists this clonotype with a few counts. The chain joins TRBV11-2 to TRBJ2-1; 7 bases agree with TRBD1. Trimming at V came to 5 bases and at J to 7 bases, leaving 11 bases not matched to a gene. The CDR3 has 15 amino acids. Germline-derived CDR1 and CDR2 are SGHAT and FQNNGV. DNA of the CDR3: TGTGCCAGCAGCCCCAGGGGGTGGAATCCGAATGAGCAGTTCTTC. Translation gives CASSPRGWNPNEQFF.

This clonotype came up many times. The chain recombines TRBV2 with TRBJ2-4; D is ambiguous. In germline, CDR1 is SNHLY, CDR2 FYNNEI. The V end was cut by 5 bases, the J end by 8 bases, with 13 bases between. CDR3 size: 13 residues. For the CDR3, the DNA is TGTGCCAGCAGTAGGCAGACCGATGACATTCAGTACTTC. Protein product: CASSRQTDDIQYF.

This chain uses TRBV20-1 with TRBJ1-1; 8 bases line up with TRBD1. Germline values: CDR1 DFQATT, CDR2 SNEGSKA (reference sequence). The CDR3 length is 13 residues. With V trimmed by 4 bases and J by 4 bases, 5 bases remained unmatched. As DNA, the CDR3 is TGCAGTGCTATGACAGGGGCCAGCACTGAAGCTTTCTTT. This codes for CSAMTGASTEAFF.

This chain links TRBV5-4 with TRBJ2-6; 11 nucleotides line up with TRBD1. The CDR3 length is 22 residues. After removal of 4 bases from V and 0 bases from J, the junction contained 18 bases not matched to a gene. The germline V gene encodes CDR1 SGHNT and CDR2 YYREEE (reference sequence). CDR3 nucleotides: TGTGCCAGCAGCACACAACCGGGACAGGGGGGTACAACCCACTCTGGGGCCAACGTCCTGACTTTC. Protein product: CASSTQPGQGGTTHSGANVLTF.

In regard to this clonotype: This may arise from a read error, as a much more abundant clone is one base away. The genes are TRBV19 and TRBJ2-5; 12 bases agree with TRBD2. In germline, CDR1 is LNHDA, CDR2 SQIVND (reference sequence). The CDR3 consists of 15 residues. V was clipped by 8 bases and J by 5 bases; unmatched bases: 9. CDR3 nucleotides: TGTGCCAGTCGCCACCTAGCGGGGGGGCCGGAGACCCAGTACTTC. It specifies CASRHLAGGPETQYF.

The chain has TRBV29-1 and TRBJ1-2; no clear D. There are 14 residues in the CDR3. Trimming pared 5 bases from V and 3 bases from J, leaving 16 bases between. Germline CDR1 reads SQVTM; CDR2 reads ANQGSEA. The CDR3 DNA is TGCAGCGTTCCATCACGGGGAAGCTACTATGGCTACACCTTC. It translates to CSVPSRGSYYGYTF.

Ten or more counts support this clonotype. V and J are TRBV28 and TRBJ2-7, with D unresolved. This CDR3 comprises 12 residues. Germline CDR1 is MDHEN and CDR2 is SYDVKM. Deletions cut 3 bases from V and 4 bases from J, with 7 bases between. The CDR3 region is CASSLWSYEQYF. CDR3 DNA sequence: TGTGCCAGCAGTTTGTGGAGTTACGAGCAGTACTTC.